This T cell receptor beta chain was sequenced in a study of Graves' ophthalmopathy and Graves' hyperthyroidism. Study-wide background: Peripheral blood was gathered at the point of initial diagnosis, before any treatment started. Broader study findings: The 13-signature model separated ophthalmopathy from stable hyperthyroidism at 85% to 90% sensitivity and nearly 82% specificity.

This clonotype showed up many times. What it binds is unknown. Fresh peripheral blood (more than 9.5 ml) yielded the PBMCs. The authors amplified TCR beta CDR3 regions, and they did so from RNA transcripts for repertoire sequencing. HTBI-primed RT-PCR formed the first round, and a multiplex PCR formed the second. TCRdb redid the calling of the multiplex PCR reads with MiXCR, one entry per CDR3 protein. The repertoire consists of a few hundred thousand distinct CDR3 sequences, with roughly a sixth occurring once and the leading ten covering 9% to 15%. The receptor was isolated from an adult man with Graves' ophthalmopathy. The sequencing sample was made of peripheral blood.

For the CDR3, the DNA is TGCGCCAGCAGCCAAGATATAGGACAGGGTAAAGCCAAAAACATTCAGTACTTC. Its translation is CASSQDIGQGKAKNIQYF. The chain links TRBV4-1 to TRBJ2-4, with TRBD1 identical over 8 bases. This CDR3 has 18 amino acids. The germline V gene has CDR1 MGHRA and CDR2 YSYEKL. V was clipped by 0 bases and J by 0 bases; unmatched bases: 7.